The rows below give T cell receptor beta chains drawn from one sample of a study of long-term antiretroviral therapy in people with HIV. Assay: immunoSEQ multiplex PCR; the TCRdb copy retains only in-frame clones and omits some. The repertoire holds over 20,000 clones, approximately 90% seen once, with 6% to 6.5% in the top ten. This specimen consisted of unsorted PBMCs, obtained 0.6 years after starting antiretroviral therapy. The receptors originated from a man aged 55 to 70 with HIV. Each CDR3 is given with its conserved first and last residue. D genes are given only for firm matches. Only some rows state a clone size, as once, few, many or a class for expanded clones.

size: NA; D: NA; V: TRBV28; length: 15; J: TRBJ1-3; DNA: TGTGCCAGCAGTTTTCCAACCGATCAGGGAAACACCATATATTTT; CDR3: CASSFPTDQGNTIYF
size: NA; D: TRBD1; V: TRBV19; length: 12; J: TRBJ1-2; DNA: TGTGCCAGTAGTATGAGTGAGGGGGCGAACACCTTC; CDR3: CASSMSEGANTF
size: NA; D: TRBD1; V: TRBV5-5; length: 14; J: TRBJ2-7; DNA: TGTGCCAGCAGCTTGGGGACAGGGGGGTACGAGCAGTACTTC; CDR3: CASSLGTGGYEQYF
size: NA; D: NA; V: TRBV7-2; length: 15; J: TRBJ1-5; DNA: TGTGCCAGCAGCTTAGAATTAGCCACTTATCAGCCCCAGCATTTT; CDR3: CASSLELATYQPQHF
size: NA; D: TRBD2; V: TRBV7-2; length: 18; J: TRBJ2-2; DNA: TGTGCCAGCAGCTTAGGATTCGAACTAGCGGGAAGGACCGGGGAGCTGTTTTTT; CDR3: CASSLGFELAGRTGELFF
size: NA; D: NA; V: TRBV7-6; length: 13; J: TRBJ1-6; DNA: TGTGCCAGCAGCTTAGAGTACAGTTCACCCCTCCACTTT; CDR3: CASSLEYSSPLHF
size: few; D: TRBD2; V: TRBV5-1; length: 16; J: TRBJ2-7; DNA: TGCGCCAGCAGCTTGTTGAGCGGGAGGGCAGGCAACGAGCAGTACTTC; CDR3: CASSLLSGRAGNEQYF
size: NA; D: TRBD2; V: TRBV5-4; length: 16; J: TRBJ2-3; DNA: TGTGCCAGCAGCTTGGCCGCTAGCGGGGGAGGGGATACGCAGTATTTT; CDR3: CASSLAASGGGDTQYF
size: NA; D: TRBD2; V: TRBV6-4; length: 19; J: TRBJ2-1; DNA: TGTGCCAGCAGTGACTCGGGTCTAGCGGGGGGCAAACCCTACAATGAGCAGTTCTTC; CDR3: CASSDSGLAGGKPYNEQFF
size: NA; D: NA; V: TRBV5-6; length: 13; J: TRBJ1-2; DNA: TGTGCCAGCAGCTTGGGCAGGAACTATGGCTACACCTTC; CDR3: CASSLGRNYGYTF
size: NA; D: NA; V: TRBV7-2; length: 11; J: TRBJ2-1; DNA: TGTGCCAGCAGCGTAGGGGGGTTCCAGTTCTTC; CDR3: CASSVGGFQFF
size: once; D: NA; V: TRBV7-3; length: 13; J: TRBJ2-1; DNA: TGTGCCAGCAGTCGGTATGGGGCTCCTGAGCAGTTCTTC; CDR3: CASSRYGAPEQFF
size: NA; D: TRBD2; V: TRBV5-4; length: 16; J: TRBJ2-3; DNA: TGTGCCAGCAGCCTACAACTAGCGGGGGCCACAGATACGCAGTATTTT; CDR3: CASSLQLAGATDTQYF
size: few; D: TRBD2; V: TRBV10-1; length: 14; J: TRBJ2-1; DNA: TGCGCCAGCAGTGAATGGACTAGCCCGCATGAGCAGTTCTTC; CDR3: CASSEWTSPHEQFF
size: once; D: NA; V: TRBV11-2; length: 16; J: TRBJ1-1; DNA: TGTGCCAGCAGCTTAGACCTGGTGGTCGGGAACACTGAAGCTTTCTTT; CDR3: CASSLDLVVGNTEAFF
size: NA; D: TRBD1; V: TRBV5-4; length: 14; J: TRBJ2-4; DNA: TGTGCCAGCAGCCCGACAGGGGGCTTAGACATTCAGTACTTC; CDR3: CASSPTGGLDIQYF
size: NA; D: TRBD2; V: TRBV12-5; length: 13; J: TRBJ2-3; DNA: TGTGCTAGTGGCTCTAGCGGCTGGGATACGCAGTATTTT; CDR3: CASGSSGWDTQYF
size: NA; D: NA; V: TRBV7-3; length: 13; J: TRBJ2-5; DNA: TGTGCCAGCAGCTTAATGCCCCGAGAGACCCAGTACTTC; CDR3: CASSLMPRETQYF
size: NA; D: NA; V: TRBV5-6; length: 16; J: TRBJ2-5; DNA: TGTGCCAGCAGCTTGGAATGGGCACTCCGGAGAGAGACCCAGTACTTC; CDR3: CASSLEWALRRETQYF
size: once; D: TRBD1; V: TRBV7-2; length: 15; J: TRBJ2-7; DNA: TGTGCCAGCAGCTTAGGGGGACAGGGGGGTTACGAGCAGTACTTC; CDR3: CASSLGGQGGYEQYF
size: NA; D: NA; V: TRBV6-4; length: 14; J: TRBJ1-1; DNA: TGTGCCAGCAGTGCTGAAGGGGTGAGCACTGAAGCTTTCTTT; CDR3: CASSAEGVSTEAFF
size: once; D: NA; V: TRBV5-1; length: 15; J: TRBJ2-5; DNA: TGCGCCAGCAGCTCCTCCGGGACACCCGGCGAGACCCAGTACTTC; CDR3: CASSSSGTPGETQYF
size: NA; D: NA; V: TRBV14; length: 12; J: TRBJ2-5; DNA: TGTGCCAGCAGCCAGCAGTGGGAGACCCAGTACTTC; CDR3: CASSQQWETQYF
size: NA; D: NA; V: TRBV5-5; length: 17; J: TRBJ1-3; DNA: TGTGCCAGCAGCTTGGTTACGGGGATCCACTCTGGAAACACCATATATTTT; CDR3: CASSLVTGIHSGNTIYF
size: NA; D: TRBD1; V: TRBV29-1; length: 18; J: TRBJ2-3; DNA: TGCAGCGTTGACAAGGGGCCCGGACAGGGTATAGTAACAGATACGCAGTATTTT; CDR3: CSVDKGPGQGIVTDTQYF
size: NA; D: NA; V: TRBV23-1; length: 12; J: TRBJ2-7; DNA: TGCGCCAGCAGTCCACCCTCCTACGAGCAGTACTTC; CDR3: CASSPPSYEQYF
size: NA; D: TRBD1; V: TRBV19; length: 15; J: TRBJ2-5; DNA: TGTGCCAGTATTCTACAGGGGTCGGTCCAAGAGACCCAGTACTTC; CDR3: CASILQGSVQETQYF
size: NA; D: NA; V: TRBV29-1; length: 14; J: TRBJ1-1; DNA: TGCAGCGTGCCCAAAGGGGCAGGGAACACTGAAGCTTTCTTT; CDR3: CSVPKGAGNTEAFF
size: few; D: NA; V: TRBV2; length: 12; J: TRBJ2-3; DNA: TGTGCCAGCAGGGCGGGTGGAGGGAGCATGCATTTT; CDR3: CASRAGGGSMHF
size: NA; D: NA; V: TRBV5-5; length: 15; J: TRBJ2-2; DNA: TGTGCCAGCAGCTTGACCAGAGAGAAAGTAAAGGAGCTGTTTTTT; CDR3: CASSLTREKVKELFF
size: NA; D: TRBD1; V: TRBV19; length: 17; J: TRBJ2-4; DNA: TGTGCCAGTAGTACGAGGACAGGGGTCGCAGCCAAAAACATTCAGTACTTC; CDR3: CASSTRTGVAAKNIQYF
size: NA; D: TRBD2; V: TRBV5-1; length: 12; J: TRBJ2-3; DNA: TGCGCCAGCAGCGGGGAGGGAGATACGCAGTATTTT; CDR3: CASSGEGDTQYF
size: NA; D: NA; V: TRBV7-2; length: 13; J: TRBJ2-1; DNA: TGTGCCAGCAGTCTACAGGGATCGAATGAGCAGTTCTTC; CDR3: CASSLQGSNEQFF
size: once; D: TRBD2; V: TRBV11-2; length: 17; J: TRBJ2-5; DNA: TGTGCCAGCAGCCTCAGGGGGGGTAGCGGGAGTCACGAGACCCAGTACTTC; CDR3: CASSLRGGSGSHETQYF
size: NA; D: NA; V: TRBV7-2; length: 13; J: TRBJ1-1; DNA: TGTGCCAGCAGCTTGTCACTATACACTGAAGCTTTCTTT; CDR3: CASSLSLYTEAFF
size: few; D: TRBD2; V: TRBV5-1; length: 14; J: TRBJ2-3; DNA: TGCGCCAGCAGCCCGGGACTAGCGACAGATACGCAGTATTTT; CDR3: CASSPGLATDTQYF
size: NA; D: NA; V: TRBV4-2; length: 16; J: TRBJ2-7; DNA: TGTGCCAGCAGCCCGCCCAGCGGCGGGATGGGGTACGAGCAGTACTTC; CDR3: CASSPPSGGMGYEQYF
size: NA; D: NA; V: TRBV7-2; length: 15; J: TRBJ2-7; DNA: TGTGCCAGCAGCTTAGGGGCCCCTGAGACCTACGAGCAGTACTTC; CDR3: CASSLGAPETYEQYF
size: NA; D: TRBD1; V: TRBV19; length: 13; J: TRBJ1-3; DNA: TGTGCCAGTAGTGTGGACAGGGGAAACACCATATATTTT; CDR3: CASSVDRGNTIYF
size: NA; D: TRBD1; V: TRBV5-4; length: 15; J: TRBJ2-7; DNA: TGTGCCAGCAGCCAAGGGACAGGGGGGCTTTACGAGCAGTACTTC; CDR3: CASSQGTGGLYEQYF
size: few; D: NA; V: TRBV9; length: 16; J: TRBJ1-5; DNA: TGTGCCAGCAGCCTGGGGGGGGGCACAGGCAATCAGCCCCAGCATTTT; CDR3: CASSLGGGTGNQPQHF
size: NA; D: NA; V: TRBV4-1; length: 18; J: TRBJ1-1; DNA: TGCGCCAGCAGCCAAGACACAGCGATCCCCTTTGGGAACACTGAAGCTTTCTTT; CDR3: CASSQDTAIPFGNTEAFF
size: NA; D: NA; V: TRBV11-2; length: 17; J: TRBJ2-3; DNA: TGTGCCAGCAGCTCCCGTAGTGGGGGGCGCCCCACAGATACGCAGTATTTT; CDR3: CASSSRSGGRPTDTQYF
size: NA; D: NA; V: TRBV25-1; length: 14; J: TRBJ1-2; DNA: TGTGCCAGCAATCCGACAGGATCTCTCTATGGCTACACCTTC; CDR3: CASNPTGSLYGYTF
size: NA; D: NA; V: TRBV5-1; length: 13; J: TRBJ2-3; DNA: TGCGCCAGCAGACCTCCAAGAACAGATACGCAGTATTTT; CDR3: CASRPPRTDTQYF
size: few; D: NA; V: TRBV6-5; length: 16; J: TRBJ1-5; DNA: TGTGCCAGCAGTTACTCAAGTGGGGGCGTCTATCAGCCCCAGCATTTT; CDR3: CASSYSSGGVYQPQHF
size: once; D: TRBD2; V: TRBV7-2; length: 15; J: TRBJ2-1; DNA: TGTGCCAGCAGCTTAGAGCGGGGGGTTTACAATGAGCAGTTCTTC; CDR3: CASSLERGVYNEQFF
size: once; D: NA; V: TRBV19; length: 13; J: TRBJ2-2; DNA: TGTGCCAGTATCTGGCCGAACACCGGGGAGCTGTTTTTT; CDR3: CASIWPNTGELFF
size: NA; D: TRBD1; V: TRBV4-1; length: 16; J: TRBJ1-5; DNA: TGCGCCAGCAGCCCCTGGGACAGGGTGAGCAATCAGCCCCAGCATTTT; CDR3: CASSPWDRVSNQPQHF
size: once; D: NA; V: TRBV10-3; length: 14; J: TRBJ1-5; DNA: TGTGCCATCAGTGAGGGGGAGAGCAATCAGCCCCAGCATTTT; CDR3: CAISEGESNQPQHF
size: NA; D: NA; V: TRBV5-1; length: 14; J: TRBJ2-7; DNA: TGCGCCAGCAGCTTGGCGGGGACCTCCTACGAGCAGTACTTC; CDR3: CASSLAGTSYEQYF
size: NA; D: TRBD2; V: TRBV30; length: 15; J: TRBJ2-3; DNA: TGTGCCTGGATGTCGGCGGGAGGACTCACAGATACGCAGTATTTT; CDR3: CAWMSAGGLTDTQYF
size: NA; D: TRBD1; V: TRBV19; length: 17; J: TRBJ1-4; DNA: TGTGCCAGTAGTGGCGTCCCGGGACAGGGTCAACTGCAAAAACTGTTTTTT; CDR3: CASSGVPGQGQLQKLFF
size: NA; D: TRBD1; V: TRBV18; length: 18; J: TRBJ1-1; DNA: TGTGCCAGCTCACCGCGACAGAACAGGGGGATTCTTAACACTGAAGCTTTCTTT; CDR3: CASSPRQNRGILNTEAFF